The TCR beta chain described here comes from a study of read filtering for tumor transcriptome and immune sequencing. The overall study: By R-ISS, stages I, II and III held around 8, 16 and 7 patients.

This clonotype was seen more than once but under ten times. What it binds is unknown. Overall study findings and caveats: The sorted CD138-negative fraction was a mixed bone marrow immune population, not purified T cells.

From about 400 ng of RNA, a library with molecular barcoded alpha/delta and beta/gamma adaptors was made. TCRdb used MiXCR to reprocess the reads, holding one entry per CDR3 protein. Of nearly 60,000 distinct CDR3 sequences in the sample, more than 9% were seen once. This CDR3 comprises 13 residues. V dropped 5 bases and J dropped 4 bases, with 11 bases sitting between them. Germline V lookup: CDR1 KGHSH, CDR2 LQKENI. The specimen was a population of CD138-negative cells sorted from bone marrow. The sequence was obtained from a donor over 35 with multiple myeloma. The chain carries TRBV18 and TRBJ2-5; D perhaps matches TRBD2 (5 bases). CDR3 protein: CASSSRGTETQYF. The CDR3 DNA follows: TGTGCCAGCTCAAGCCGGGGAACAGAGACCCAGTACTTC.